What follows describes a single T cell receptor (beta chain). TCRdb keeps only in-frame clones here, not all; method: immunoSEQ multiplex PCR. Among almost 400,000 clones listed, 70% to 90% were seen once. As for treatment: 15 to 20 received Ad26.COV2.S at low or high dose, single or two shots; roughly five received placebo; per-sample allocation not given. Samples came from day 63 after the first vaccine or placebo injection. The data originate from a study of Ad26.COV2.S vaccination and SARS-CoV-2 variants. The CDR3 spans 15 residues. CDR1 is SGHNT, CDR2 YYREEE, per germline (reference sequence). V trimming: 1 base; J trimming: 6 bases; junction bases outside the gene matches: 6.

Sequences were derived from peripheral blood, sampled in a trial of Ad26.COV2.S vaccine versus placebo. The chain is built from TRBV5-4 and TRBJ2-1; TRBD2 matches 8 bases. This receptor was obtained from a person between 18 and 60 years old who received the Ad26.COV2.S COVID-19 vaccine or a placebo. CDR3 sequence reads: CASSLKSGRVNEQFF. CDR3 nucleotide sequence: TGTGCCAGCAGCTTGAAAAGCGGGAGAGTCAATGAGCAGTTCTTC.